The clone carrying this T cell receptor (beta chain) came up a few times. The entry originates in a study of blood T cell repertoires in COVID-19. Study background: T cells, B-cell-depleted T cells, or PBMCs supplied cDNA or gDNA.

Per the germline V gene, CDR1 is MGHRA and CDR2 is YSYEKL. This CDR3 spans 15 amino acids. With 0 bases clipped from V and 4 bases from J, the junction kept 5 bases outside the gene matches. The method was immunoSEQ multiplex PCR; TCRdb's version includes in-frame clones alone and lacks a portion of them. The table has about 200,000 clones, about 90% seen once. The J gene is TRBJ2-7, the V gene TRBV4-1; 8 bases map to TRBD1. This TCR was recovered from a man between 18 and 29 years old with active or convalescent COVID-19. The specimen was peripheral blood. CDR3 residues: CASSQELGQAYEQYF. The CDR3, as DNA: TGCGCCAGCAGCCAAGAATTGGGACAGGCATACGAGCAGTACTTC.